Below are 12 T cell receptor beta chains sequenced from a single sample in a study of cytomegalovirus exposure and HLA in healthy donors. Primers: 60 Vbeta forward and 13 Jbeta reverse. Sequencing was performed with immunoSEQ multiplex PCR; in TCRdb, only in-frame clones are kept and a portion is missing. This sample has 60,000 to 85,000 clones, with under 80% found just once. The sample comprised PBMCs. Receptors were obtained from a man in his 60s in good health and CMV-seropositive.

The V and J genes are TRBV5-1 and TRBJ2-3, with TRBD2 matching over 7 bases. The trim removed 1 base at V and 4 bases at J, leaving 3 bases unmatched. This CDR3 has 14 residues. Germline V lookup: CDR1 SGHRS, CDR2 YFSETQ. CDR3 amino acids: CASSLKTSADTQYF. For the CDR3, the DNA is TGCGCCAGCAGCTTGAAAACTAGCGCAGATACGCAGTATTTT. The full variable domain, in which reference TRBV5-1 and TRBJ2-3 provide the parts outside the CDR3, is KAGVTQTPRYLIKTRGQQVTLSCSPISGHRSVSWYQQTPGQGLQFLFEYFSETQRNKGNFPGRFSGRQFSNSRSEMNVSTLELGDSALYLCASSLKTSADTQYFGPGTRLTVL.

The chain recombines TRBV5-1 with TRBJ2-1, with D hard to call. This CDR3 is 14 amino acids long. Germline loops: CDR1 SGHRS, CDR2 YFSETQ. The germline V and J ends were trimmed by 4 bases and 5 bases, with 13 bases remaining between them. The CDR3 sequence: CASSILSFDNEQFF. CDR3 nucleotides: TGCGCCAGCAGCATCCTTTCCTTCGACAATGAGCAGTTCTTC.

V gene TRBV10-3 combines with J gene TRBJ2-3, with D unresolved. The CDR3 is 14 residues long. Looked up from germline, CDR1 is ENHRY and CDR2 is SYGVKD. The V end was cut by 5 bases, the J end by 8 bases, with 17 bases between. CDR3: CAISPDHEPGTQYF. In DNA form, the CDR3 reads TGTGCCATCAGTCCAGACCATGAGCCGGGTACGCAGTATTTT.

This clone is a singleton in its sample. The rearrangement links TRBV15 to TRBJ1-1; D is ambiguous. This CDR3 is built from 15 residues. The germline CDR1 and CDR2 sequences are LNHNV and YYDKDF (reference sequence). V was shortened by 1 base and J by 0 bases, with 9 bases between the two germline ends. The CDR3 loop is CATSRVTTMNTEAFF. The CDR3 bases are TGTGCCACCAGCAGAGTAACAACTATGAACACTGAAGCTTTCTTT.

The chain is built from TRBV19 and TRBJ1-5, with D unclear. CDR1 is LNHDA, CDR2 SQIVND, per germline (reference sequence). With 8 bases removed from V and 0 bases from J, the gap between germline ends came to 17 bases. The CDR3 has 16 residues. The DNA of the CDR3 is TGTGCCAGTTACGCGGGGATTCCCTATAGCAATCAGCCCCAGCATTTT. This sequence encodes CASYAGIPYSNQPQHF.

The rearrangement links TRBV7-9 to TRBJ1-4; D unclear. Trimming removed 4 bases from V and 8 bases from J, with 11 bases in between. The CDR3 runs 13 residues. Looked up from germline, CDR1 is SEHNR and CDR2 is FQNEAQ (reference sequence). This CDR3 is CASSWRVEEKLFF. CDR3 sequence (DNA): TGTGCCAGCAGCTGGCGGGTGGAGGAAAAACTGTTTTTT.

This rearrangement joins TRBV7-8 to TRBJ1-5, with D hard to call. The CDR3 covers 16 residues. Germline V lookup: CDR1 SGHVS, CDR2 FQNEAQ. Trimming removed 5 bases from V and 4 bases from J, with 18 bases in between. The CDR3 region is CASSGFAGSRNQPQHF. The DNA of the CDR3 is TGTGCCAGCAGCGGGTTCGCGGGGAGTCGGAATCAGCCCCAGCATTTT.

The rearrangement links TRBV28 to TRBJ1-2; no firm D call. CDR1 and CDR2 from the germline V gene are MDHEN and SYDVKM. The CDR3 runs 11 residues. The CDR3 nucleotides are TGTCAGGTTGGGCAGAACTATGGCTACACCTTC. This sequence encodes CQVGQNYGYTF.

This clone was counted a few times. The J gene is TRBJ2-5, the V gene TRBV27, with TRBD2 matching 11 bases. CDR1 and CDR2 (germline): MNHEY, SMNVEV (reference sequence). Trimming at V came to 4 bases and at J to 5 bases, leaving 12 bases not matched to a gene. The CDR3 extends over 17 amino acids. CDR3 residues: CASSSLAGGLIGETQYF. As DNA, the CDR3 is TGTGCCAGCAGTTCCCTAGCGGGAGGACTCATCGGGGAGACCCAGTACTTC.

The chain joins TRBV11-2 to TRBJ2-1; TRBD2 matches at 10 bases. CDR3 length equals 17 residues. Germline loops: CDR1 SGHAT, CDR2 FQNNGV. The ends lost 4 bases at V and 0 bases at J; junction bases unmatched: 6. The DNA for the CDR3 is TGTGCCAGCAGCTCACTAGCGGGGCGCCTCTCCTACAATGAGCAGTTCTTC. Its translation: CASSSLAGRLSYNEQFF.

This clone was observed a single time. This sequence joins TRBV2 and TRBJ2-5; D gene unclear. The V gene's germline CDR1 is SNHLY and CDR2 FYNNEI. The CDR3 loop spans 15 amino acids. V was clipped by 6 bases and J by 2 bases, with 16 bases between them. The DNA of the CDR3 is TGTGCCAGCAGGCAGGCCCGGAATCCTCAAGAGACCCAGTACTTC. This codes for CASRQARNPQETQYF. Full variable domain (rest looked up from reference TRBV2 and TRBJ2-5): EPEVTQTPSHQVTQMGQEVILRCVPISNHLYFYWYRQILGQKVEFLVSFYNNEISEKSEIFDDQFSVERPDGSNFTLKIRSTKLEDSAMYFCASRQARNPQETQYFGPGTRLLVL.

This chain links TRBV2 with TRBJ2-1; 12 nucleotides agree with TRBD2. Germline assignment: CDR1 SNHLY and CDR2 FYNNEI. V lost 10 bases, J lost 5 bases, and 3 bases stayed unmatched. The CDR3 consists of 13 residues. CDR3 coding DNA: TGTGCCAACGGACTAGCGGGGAACAATGAGCAGTTCTTC. This encodes CANGLAGNNEQFF.